These 23 T cell receptor beta chains originate from one sample sequenced in a study of spatial heterogeneity in lung cancer. TCRdb reprocessed the 5' RACE reads via MiXCR and lists one record per CDR3 protein. The sample contains about 550 distinct CDR3 sequences, approximately 9.1% of which appear only once. The time point: sample taken at primary tumor resection. This specimen was normal lung tissue next to the tumor, taken at surgery. The receptors were sampled from a female donor with early-stage non-small cell lung cancer.

By share, this clonotype ranks as medium-sized. This beta chain lies outside the target of a library built for alpha chains; its clone size means little. The CDR3 nucleotides read TGTGCCAGCAGCTCCCTAGCGGGGGGATTCACAGATACGCAGTATTTT. Encoded protein: CASSSLAGGFTDTQYF. This chain joins TRBV9 and TRBJ2-3; 11 bases agree with TRBD2. CDR3 length equals 16 residues. Looked up from germline, CDR1 is SGDLS and CDR2 is YYNGEE. After removal of 4 bases from V and 2 bases from J, the junction contained 6 bases not matched to a gene.

Sample share makes this clonotype medium-sized. In a library made to pick up alpha chains, this beta chain is a stray read with a size that means little. The chain uses TRBV29-1 and TRBJ2-1, with D unresolved. CDR1 is SQVTM and CDR2 is ANQGSEA in the germline V gene. There are 12 residues in the CDR3. The V and J ends lost 2 bases and 5 bases respectively, with 7 bases between them. The DNA for the CDR3 is TGCAGCGTTGAACCCCAGAACAATGAGCAGTTCTTC. Amino acids: CSVEPQNNEQFF.

By share of the sample, this clonotype is medium-sized. This beta chain is an off-target read within a library intended for alpha chains, so its frequency means little. The chain combines TRBV2 with TRBJ2-5; TRBD2 is a possible D gene (5 bases). CDR1 is SNHLY and CDR2 is FYNNEI in the germline V gene. There are 15 residues in the CDR3. V gave up 4 bases and J gave up 1 base, with 13 bases separating them. In DNA form, the CDR3 reads TGTGCCAGCAGTGTAAGCAGAGGGAGCCAAGAGACCCAGTACTTC. Residues: CASSVSRGSQETQYF. Combining the CDR3 with reference TRBV2 and TRBJ2-5 gives the whole variable domain EPEVTQTPSHQVTQMGQEVILRCVPISNHLYFYWYRQILGQKVEFLVSFYNNEISEKSEIFDDQFSVERPDGSNFTLKIRSTKLEDSAMYFCASSVSRGSQETQYFGPGTRLLVL.

Note on this clonotype: Since the library was made to target alpha chains, this beta chain is a stray read and its abundance is not meaningful. This chain uses TRBV24-1 with TRBJ2-3; D may be TRBD1 (6 bases). The V and J ends lost 4 bases and 5 bases respectively, with 15 bases between them. Germline-derived CDR1 and CDR2 are KGHDR and SFDVKD. The CDR3 loop spans 15 amino acids. This CDR3 reads CATSDRAPRGDTQYF. CDR3 nucleotides: TGTGCCACCAGTGACCGGGCCCCCAGGGGAGATACGCAGTATTTT.

This clonotype ranks as medium-sized. The library was designed around alpha chains, so this beta chain is a stray read whose abundance carries little weight. In DNA, the CDR3 is TGTGCCAGCAGCTCGACAGGGCTCGGCACAGATACGCAGTATTTT. Translation: CASSSTGLGTDTQYF. This chain connects TRBV11-2 to TRBJ2-3; 7 bases fit TRBD1. The ends lost 4 bases at V and 1 base at J; junction bases unmatched: 5. The CDR3 is made up of 15 amino acids. Germline V CDR1 and CDR2: SGHAT, FQNNGV.

This clonotype has just a few counts. With the library built for alpha chains, this beta chain is off target and its frequency is not meaningful. The V and J genes are TRBV2 and TRBJ2-6; D is unresolved. The CDR3 is 16 amino acids. Per germline, CDR1 SNHLY and CDR2 FYNNEI. Between the trimmed V and J ends, which lost 6 bases and 1 base, there was a span of 13 bases. CDR3 coding DNA: TGTGCCAGCAGCGACGACGGGTGGTCTGGGGCCAACGTCCTGACTTTC. Its protein is CASSDDGWSGANVLTF.

Relative to its sample, this clonotype is medium-sized. Within a library made for alpha chains, this beta chain is off target, and its count is uninformative. V and J are TRBV12-3 or TRBV12-4 and TRBJ2-1; D not resolved. The CDR3 contains 12 residues. The V and J ends lost 2 bases and 7 bases respectively, with 6 bases between them. Here the CDR3 reads CASSLKSNEQFF. The CDR3 DNA follows: TGTGCCAGCAGTTTAAAATCGAATGAGCAGTTCTTC.

This clonotype was observed a handful of times. The size of this beta chain means little, since it is a stray read in a library made for alpha chains. This chain links TRBV7-8 with TRBJ2-3; TRBD2 matches at 8 bases. Trimming cost V 5 bases and J 1 base; bases outside gene matches: 8. There are 16 residues in the CDR3. Germline CDR1 reads SGHVS; CDR2 reads FQNEAQ. The CDR3, as DNA: TGTGCCAGCAGCCGGCTAGTTAGCGGGGGCACAGATACGCAGTATTTT. Its translation is CASSRLVSGGTDTQYF.

In this sample, this clonotype is medium-sized (0.01 to 0.1%). This beta chain is off target for a library built for alpha chains, so its abundance means little. The chain joins TRBV3-1 to TRBJ2-5; no clear D. V lost 4 bases to trimming and J lost 3 bases, with 15 bases between them. CDR1 and CDR2 (germline): LGHDT, YNNKEL (reference sequence). The CDR3 has 15 residues. This chain's CDR3 is CASSPFGVTKETQYF. Here the CDR3 DNA reads TGTGCCAGCAGCCCCTTTGGAGTGACGAAAGAGACCCAGTACTTC.

This clonotype is deemed medium-sized. This beta chain is a stray read from a library made for alpha chains; its abundance is not meaningful. This rearrangement joins TRBV6-1 to TRBJ2-1, with 7 bases identical to TRBD2. V was clipped by 6 bases and J by 9 bases; unmatched bases: 14. There are 15 residues in the CDR3. Germline lookup yields CDR1 MNHNS and CDR2 SASEGT. In DNA form, the CDR3 reads TGTGCCAGCAGCTTTGGGGGGAGGGAAAGGATTGAGCAGTTCTTC. As protein: CASSFGGRERIEQFF.

This clonotype is large within its sample. Since the library was made to target alpha chains, this beta chain is a stray read and its abundance is not meaningful. The rearrangement joins TRBV28 to TRBJ2-1; 7 positions agree with TRBD1. With V trimmed by 1 base and J by 15 bases, 6 bases remained unmatched. The CDR3 loop spans 12 amino acids. Looked up from germline, CDR1 is MDHEN and CDR2 is SYDVKM. The DNA of the CDR3 is TGTGCCAGCAGTTTATTCAGGGGGTCTCCGTTCTTC. As protein: CASSLFRGSPFF.

Points on this clonotype: This beta chain lies outside the target of a library built for alpha chains; its clone size means little. J is TRBJ2-5 and V is TRBV7-2, with no clear D. V lost 5 bases and J 5 bases, leaving 12 bases between the germline ends. Germline-derived CDR1 and CDR2 are SGHTA and FQGNSA. The CDR3 spans 13 residues. The CDR3 protein is CASSQDLGETQYF. CDR3 coding DNA: TGTGCCAGCAGCCAAGACCTAGGGGAGACCCAGTACTTC.

Remarks on this clonotype: For a library built for alpha chains, this beta chain is a stray read; little rests on its size. The chain couples TRBV4-1 to TRBJ2-1; TRBD1 might be the D (5 bases). The CDR3 loop spans 18 amino acids. Trimming cost V 7 bases and J 0 bases, with 22 bases left between them. Germline V gene lookup returns CDR1 MGHRA and CDR2 YSYEKL. The CDR3 loop reads CASTLTEATRSSYNEQFF. The DNA for the CDR3 is TGCGCCAGCACCCTGACAGAAGCTACAAGAAGCTCCTACAATGAGCAGTTCTTC.

A note on this clonotype: The size of this beta chain means little, since it is a stray read in a library made for alpha chains. J is TRBJ2-5 and V is TRBV12-3 or TRBV12-4, with a possible D match to TRBD2 (5 bases). Deletions cut 7 bases from V and 3 bases from J, with 21 bases between. This CDR3 comprises 16 residues. The CDR3 bases are TGTGCCAGCACCGACTATGCGGGCCTTGGGAAAGAGACCCAGTACTTC. It codes for CASTDYAGLGKETQYF.

With respect to this clonotype: The library was prepared for alpha chains; this beta chain is a stray read, so its frequency means little. The gene calls are TRBV20-1 and TRBJ2-5; possible D gene TRBD1, 6 bases. Per the germline V gene, CDR1 is DFQATT and CDR2 is SNEGSKA (reference sequence). Between the trimmed V and J ends, which lost 7 bases and 0 bases, there was a span of 18 bases. This CDR3 is 15 amino acids long. The CDR3 is CSVRTGTLNQETQYF. CDR3 nucleotide sequence: TGCAGTGTTCGTACCGGGACACTCAACCAAGAGACCCAGTACTTC.

This clonotype has just a few counts. The size of this beta chain means little, since it is a stray read in a library made for alpha chains. The V call is TRBV3-1, the J call TRBJ2-3; maybe TRBD1 (6 bases). CDR3 length: 15 residues. Trimming removed 1 base from V and 1 base from J, with 9 bases in between. Germline CDR1 and CDR2: LGHDT and YNNKEL (reference sequence). The CDR3 DNA reads TGTGCCAGCAGCCAAGGGGACATGGGCACAGATACGCAGTATTTT. As protein: CASSQGDMGTDTQYF.

In its sample, this clonotype is large. Found in a library prepared for alpha chains, this beta chain is an off-target read, and its abundance has little meaning. The chain recombines TRBV20-1 with TRBJ2-3; possibly TRBD1 for D (6 bases). Trimming pared 5 bases from V and 2 bases from J, leaving 11 bases between. Germline V CDR1 and CDR2: DFQATT, SNEGSKA (reference sequence). There are 13 residues in the CDR3. The DNA of the CDR3 is TGCAGTGCTCAACAGGGAATCACAGATACGCAGTATTTT. Translated: CSAQQGITDTQYF.

This clonotype has a handful of counts. As an off-target read in a library built for alpha chains, this beta chain has a frequency of little significance. V is TRBV19 and J is TRBJ2-6; D is perhaps TRBD1 (6 bases). Germline values: CDR1 LNHDA, CDR2 SQIVND (reference sequence). The CDR3 extends over 17 amino acids. Trimming took 5 bases from V and 8 from J, leaving 22 bases between them. CDR3 region: CASSLWDTHPKSNVLTF. In DNA, the CDR3 is TGTGCCAGTAGTCTATGGGACACCCATCCTAAGTCCAACGTCCTGACTTTC.

With respect to this clonotype: This beta chain lies outside the target of a library built for alpha chains; its clone size means little. V gene TRBV20-1 combines with J gene TRBJ2-1; D remains ambiguous. Germline CDR1 DFQATT, CDR2 SNEGSKA (reference sequence). The CDR3 contains 12 residues. The V gene lost 7 bases and the J gene lost 7 bases, with 14 bases spanning the gap. The CDR3 DNA is TGCAGTGGCACCCCTGACATGAATGAGCAGTTCTTC. Residues: CSGTPDMNEQFF.

This clonotype is medium-sized by share. Found in a library prepared for alpha chains, this beta chain is an off-target read, and its abundance has little meaning. The V and J genes are TRBV7-9 and TRBJ2-7; maybe TRBD1 (5 bases). The CDR3 runs 13 residues. V lost 8 bases and J lost 6, with 17 bases in between. CDR1 and CDR2 from the germline V gene are SEHNR and FQNEAQ (reference sequence). In DNA, the CDR3 is TGTGCCAGCTTTGGTGGGGCGCCCCTCGAGCAGTACTTC. It encodes CASFGGAPLEQYF.

Points on this clonotype: The library was built for alpha chains, so this beta chain is an off-target read and its size means little. This rearrangement joins TRBV12-3 or TRBV12-4 to TRBJ2-5, with unresolved D. The CDR3 contains 11 residues. Trimming stripped 5 bases from V and 4 bases from J, with 5 bases between. CDR3 loop: CASSAGETQYF. In DNA form, the CDR3 reads TGTGCCAGCAGTGCCGGAGAGACCCAGTACTTC.

A word on this clonotype: This beta chain came through as a stray read in a library set up for alpha chains, and its size says little. This sequence joins TRBV5-6 and TRBJ2-1; 9 bases align to TRBD1. Unmatched junction bases numbered 4, after V lost 2 bases and J lost 4 bases. The CDR3 has 15 amino acids. Germline V gives CDR1 SGHDT, CDR2 YYEEEE. CDR3 sequence: CASSLGDRAYNEQFF. The CDR3 DNA sequence: TGTGCCAGCAGCTTAGGGGACAGGGCTTACAATGAGCAGTTCTTC.

By sample share, this clonotype is large. Within a library made for alpha chains, this beta chain is off target, and its count is uninformative. J is TRBJ2-3 and V is TRBV7-9; TRBD2 aligns across 11 bases. This CDR3 spans 15 amino acids. V lost 5 bases and J lost 6; bases outside the gene matches: 7. Per germline, CDR1 SEHNR and CDR2 FQNEAQ (reference sequence). DNA for the CDR3: TGTGCCAGCAGCCCTAGCGGGGGGCCCCGGGATACGCAGTATTTT. This translates into CASSPSGGPRDTQYF.